The present T cell receptor (beta chain) was sequenced within a study of blood T cell repertoires in COVID-19. The overall study: The analysed material was cDNA or gDNA that came from T cells, B-cell-depleted T cells, or PBMCs.

Produced via immunoSEQ multiplex PCR; TCRdb's table is partial and in-frame only. The data show 67,000 or so clones, roughly four fifths seen once. Looked up from germline, CDR1 is GTSNPN and CDR2 is SVGIG (reference sequence). V was cut by 2 bases and J by 2 bases, with 12 bases left in between. The CDR3 has 14 amino acids. The receptor comes from a woman in her 70s with acute or convalescent COVID-19. The specimen was peripheral blood. The chain links TRBV30 to TRBJ1-1; no definite D call. CDR3 residues: CAWSRGLGNTEAFF. The CDR3 bases are TGTGCCTGGAGTCGCGGACTTGGAAACACTGAAGCTTTCTTT.